Each of the 7 T cell receptor beta chains below was sequenced from the same sample in a study of CD49a tissue-resident CD8 T cells in human skin. The protocol was immunoSEQ multiplex PCR, while the TCRdb copy is restricted to in-frame clones and leaves out a portion. The table shows over a thousand clones, with around 60% occurring only once. Sequencing input: CLA- CD8+ effector memory T cells sorted from blood. All receptors come from a human donor in good health.

The V and J genes are TRBV6-5 and TRBJ1-1; D remains unclear. CDR3 length: 14 amino acids. Germline CDR1 reads MNHEY; CDR2 reads SVGAGI. V was cut by 2 bases and J by 0 bases, with 7 bases left in between. The CDR3 loop is CASSYGGMNTEAFF. CDR3 DNA: TGTGCCAGCAGTTACGGAGGGATGAACACTGAAGCTTTCTTT.

The chain couples TRBV6-1 to TRBJ2-2; D may be TRBD2 (6 bases). Looked up from germline, CDR1 is MNHNS and CDR2 is SASEGT. Trimming stripped 5 bases from V and 5 bases from J, with 12 bases between. The CDR3 totals 14 residues. This CDR3 reads CASSTGVETGELFF. CDR3 sequence (DNA): TGTGCCAGCAGTACGGGAGTAGAAACCGGGGAGCTGTTTTTT.

The genes are TRBV6-4 and TRBJ2-5; 9 bases agree with TRBD1. V lost 3 bases, J lost 5 bases, and 7 bases stayed unmatched. This CDR3 has 15 amino acids. CDR1 is MRHNA, CDR2 SNTAGT, per germline. This CDR3 is CASSDGTGGVETQYF. The CDR3 DNA follows: TGTGCCAGCAGTGATGGTACAGGGGGCGTGGAGACCCAGTACTTC.

By share of the sample, this clone is large. The chain links TRBV6-1 to TRBJ1-2; 10 bases are a match to TRBD1. Trimming cost V 2 bases and J 6 bases; bases outside gene matches: 6. This CDR3 spans 15 amino acids. Germline CDR1 and CDR2: MNHNS and SASEGT. The CDR3 nucleotides are TGTGCCAGCAGTGAATTGACAGGGGGCGGGCATGGCTACACCTTC. Protein sequence: CASSELTGGGHGYTF.

This clone is termed large. The chain combines TRBV10-3 with TRBJ1-1; a weak D match, TRBD1 (6 bases). Germline CDR1 is ENHRY and CDR2 is SYGVKD. V lost 2 bases and J lost 2, with 12 bases in between. The length of the CDR3 is 15 residues. CDR3 DNA sequence: TGTGCCATCAGTGAGGCAGGGGTTACCAACACTGAAGCTTTCTTT. It encodes CAISEAGVTNTEAFF.

The chain is built from TRBV28 and TRBJ2-7; TRBD1 matches at 7 bases. The CDR3 runs to 14 residues. Germline V lookup: CDR1 MDHEN, CDR2 SYDVKM. V shed 11 bases, J shed 0 bases, and the junction held 10 bases outside the gene matches. This CDR3 reads CAESRQGDSYEQYF. For the CDR3, the DNA is TGTGCCGAATCTAGACAGGGTGACTCCTACGAGCAGTACTTC.

V usage is TRBV2 and J usage is TRBJ2-7; D may be TRBD2 (5 bases). The germline V gene encodes CDR1 SNHLY and CDR2 FYNNEI. There are 13 residues in the CDR3. The V end lost 7 bases, the J end lost 3 bases, and 13 bases lay between the germline ends. The CDR3 DNA reads as TGTGCCAGCACCCAATCGGAGGTCTACGAGCAGTACTTC. It yields the protein CASTQSEVYEQYF.